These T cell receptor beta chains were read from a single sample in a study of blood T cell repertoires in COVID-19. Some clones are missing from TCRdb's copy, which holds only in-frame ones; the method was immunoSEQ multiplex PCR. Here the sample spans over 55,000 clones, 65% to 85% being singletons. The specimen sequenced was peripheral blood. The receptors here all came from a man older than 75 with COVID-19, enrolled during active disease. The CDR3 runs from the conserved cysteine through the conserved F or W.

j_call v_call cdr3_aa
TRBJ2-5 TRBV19 CASSTSGQETQYF
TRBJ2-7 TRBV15 CATSLHIQGYSYEQYF
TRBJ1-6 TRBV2 CASSSSGTGEANNSPLHF
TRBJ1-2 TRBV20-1 CSASPGVDYGYTF
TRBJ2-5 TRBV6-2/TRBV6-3 CASSQTSARETQYF
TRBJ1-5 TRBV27 CASSIYSDGSNQPQHF
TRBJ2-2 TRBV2 CASSDIAGGTGELFF
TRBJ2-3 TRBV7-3 CASSSGLAGQATDTQYF
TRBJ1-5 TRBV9 CASSVGSRSGPQHF
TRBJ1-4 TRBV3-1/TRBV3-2 CASSRQGGNEKLFF
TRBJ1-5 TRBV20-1 CSASRQGVQPQHF
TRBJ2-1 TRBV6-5 CASSPRGAGWDEQFF
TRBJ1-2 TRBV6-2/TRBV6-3 CASSYRDPPQDGYTF
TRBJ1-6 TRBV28 CASIEGARNSPLHF
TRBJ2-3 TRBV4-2 CASSQDPAGGPPDTQYF
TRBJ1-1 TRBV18 CASSPQGDRGMNTEAFF
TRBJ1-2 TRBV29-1 CSVEDQALGFYGYTF
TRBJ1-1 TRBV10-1 CASSEQGPDEAFF
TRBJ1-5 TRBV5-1 CASPGRGVQHF
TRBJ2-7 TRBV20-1 CSASRTSGYEQYF
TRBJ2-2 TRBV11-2 CASSLGTGDTGELFF
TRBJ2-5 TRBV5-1 CASSLGRGGPQETQYF
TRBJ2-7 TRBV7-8 CASSISGNYEQYF
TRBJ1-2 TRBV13 CASSVPGQGAAPNYGYTF
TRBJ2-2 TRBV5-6 CASSFGTANTGELFF
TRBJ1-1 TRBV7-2 CASSLEQGHTEAFF
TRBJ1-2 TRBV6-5 CASIEEGGGLGYTF
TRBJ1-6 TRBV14 CASSLGTGRFPNSPLHF
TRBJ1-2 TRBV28 CATEDSRSNYGYTF
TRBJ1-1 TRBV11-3 CASSLGPGGTEAFF
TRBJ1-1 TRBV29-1 CSARQGTTEAFF
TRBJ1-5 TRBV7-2 CASSSATGHQPQHF
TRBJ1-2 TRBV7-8 CASSSRVVYGYTF
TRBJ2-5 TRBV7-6 CASTYRLTSGRETQYF
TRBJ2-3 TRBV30 CAQPGLESYPSTDTQYF
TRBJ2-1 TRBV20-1 CSARGGEQFF
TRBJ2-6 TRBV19 CASSILRTGWSGANVLTF
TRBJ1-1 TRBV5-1 CASTPRGDVGTEAFF
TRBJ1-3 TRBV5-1 CASSLQTGTGNTIYF
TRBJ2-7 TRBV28 CASSRLGGEQYF
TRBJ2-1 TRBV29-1 CSVLRGSNEQFF
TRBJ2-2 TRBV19 CASSNRDRGDGELFF
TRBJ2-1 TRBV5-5 CASSFNRGGNEQFF
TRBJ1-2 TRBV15 CATSRDQGEGASYGYTF
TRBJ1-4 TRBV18 CASSPVAATNEKLFF
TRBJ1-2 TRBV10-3 CAISDIGQEIYGYTF
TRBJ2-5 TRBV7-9 CASSLLGQGDGKTQYF
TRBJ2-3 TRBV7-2 CASSPSGTDTQYF